The present entry profiles one TCR beta chain with its context. 60 Vbeta and 13 Jbeta primers were used in PCR. Data came from immunoSEQ multiplex PCR; TCRdb stores just in-frame clones and leaves some out. The sample has about 130,000 clones; 80% to 90% are singletons. The sample comes from a study of cytomegalovirus exposure and HLA in healthy donors. V shed 3 bases, J shed 8 bases, and the junction held 7 bases outside the gene matches. This CDR3 has 16 amino acids. Per germline, CDR1 SGDLS and CDR2 YYNGEE. The sequence derives from a middle-aged woman in good health and CMV-seropositive. Sequences were obtained from PBMCs. V is TRBV9 and J is TRBJ2-4, with 14 bases identical to TRBD2. The CDR3 nucleotides read TGTGCCAGCAGCGCCCAGGGACTAGCGGGAGCCTACATTCAGTACTTC. Translation: CASSAQGLAGAYIQYF.